This is a list of T cell receptor beta chains from one sample in a study of T cells in Graves' hyperthyroidism and ophthalmopathy. TCRdb redid the calling of the multiplex PCR reads with MiXCR, one entry per CDR3 protein. The top ten clones hold about 5.8% of a sample with roughly 580,000 distinct CDR3 sequences, 14% of them seen once. Sequencing input: blood. The receptors derive from a woman aged 30 to 39 with Graves' hyperthyroidism that later progressed to Graves' ophthalmopathy. Both conserved end residues are part of each CDR3. The order of the fields is J gene, V gene, clone size, D gene, CDR3 DNA, CDR3 protein. A D gene is named only where the DNA matches it firmly. Clone size is stated in some rows and not others, as once, few, many or a class when expanded.

j_call: TRBJ1-1; v_call: TRBV18; clone_size: many; d_call: NA; cdr3_nt: TGTGCCAGCTCACCACAACGAGGACAGCAGAACACTGAAGCTTTCTTT; cdr3_aa: CASSPQRGQQNTEAFF
j_call: TRBJ1-5; v_call: TRBV11-3; clone_size: many; d_call: NA; cdr3_nt: TGTGCCAGCAGCTTAGGGTACAATCAGCCCCAGCATTTT; cdr3_aa: CASSLGYNQPQHF
j_call: TRBJ1-1; v_call: TRBV5-1; clone_size: many; d_call: NA; cdr3_nt: TGCGCCAGCAGCTCCTCGAAGAACACTGAAGCTTTCTTT; cdr3_aa: CASSSSKNTEAFF
j_call: TRBJ2-5; v_call: TRBV6-1; clone_size: NA; d_call: TRBD1; cdr3_nt: TGTGCCAGCAGTTCCTTCCCGACCGGGACAGGGGGCAGTGGAGAGACCCAGTACTTC; cdr3_aa: CASSSFPTGTGGSGETQYF
j_call: TRBJ1-4; v_call: TRBV7-9; clone_size: NA; d_call: NA; cdr3_nt: TGTGCCAGCAGCTCCCTTCTGGAGGGCAGTGAAAAACTGTTTTTT; cdr3_aa: CASSSLLEGSEKLFF
j_call: TRBJ2-3; v_call: TRBV7-2; clone_size: NA; d_call: NA; cdr3_nt: TGTGCCAGCAGCCAGGACTCTTCCGCGGTGTATTTT; cdr3_aa: CASSQDSSAVYF
j_call: TRBJ2-7; v_call: TRBV28; clone_size: many; d_call: TRBD2; cdr3_nt: TGTGCCAGCAGTTCGCTAGCGGGCAGGACGGTTTCCTACGAGCAGTACTTC; cdr3_aa: CASSSLAGRTVSYEQYF
j_call: TRBJ2-1; v_call: TRBV12-3/TRBV12-4; clone_size: many; d_call: TRBD2; cdr3_nt: TGTGCCAGCAACCTAGGGGGGGTAGCGGGAGTGTCCGACAATGAGCAGTTCTTC; cdr3_aa: CASNLGGVAGVSDNEQFF
j_call: TRBJ2-1; v_call: TRBV7-2; clone_size: many; d_call: NA; cdr3_nt: TGTGCCAGCAGTTCTAGCGACCCATACAATGAGCAGTTCTTC; cdr3_aa: CASSSSDPYNEQFF
j_call: TRBJ2-7; v_call: TRBV12-3/TRBV12-4; clone_size: many; d_call: NA; cdr3_nt: TGTGCCAGCACAACGGCTTGGGACGGATCCTACGAGCAGTACTTC; cdr3_aa: CASTTAWDGSYEQYF
j_call: TRBJ2-2; v_call: TRBV7-2; clone_size: NA; d_call: NA; cdr3_nt: TGTGCCAGCAGCTTAGTAAGACTAGGGGCCGGGGAGCTGTTTTTT; cdr3_aa: CASSLVRLGAGELFF
j_call: TRBJ1-6; v_call: TRBV28; clone_size: many; d_call: NA; cdr3_nt: TGTGCCAGCAGTTTCGTGGACGCAAAATCACCCCTCCACTTT; cdr3_aa: CASSFVDAKSPLHF
j_call: TRBJ1-1; v_call: TRBV28; clone_size: NA; d_call: NA; cdr3_nt: TGTGCCAGCACCACCGCCAGTCCGATGAACACTGAAGCTTTCTTT; cdr3_aa: CASTTASPMNTEAFF
j_call: TRBJ1-3; v_call: TRBV6-1; clone_size: many; d_call: NA; cdr3_nt: TGTGCCAGCAGTCAGCTGCGCTCTGGAAACACCATATATTTT; cdr3_aa: CASSQLRSGNTIYF
j_call: TRBJ2-3; v_call: TRBV7-6; clone_size: many; d_call: TRBD2; cdr3_nt: TGTGCCAGCAGCGACGAACCACCGGGACTAGCGGCCACAGATACGCAGTATTTT; cdr3_aa: CASSDEPPGLAATDTQYF
j_call: TRBJ2-2; v_call: TRBV20-1; clone_size: few; d_call: TRBD2; cdr3_nt: TGCAGTGCTAGACTAGCGGGAGCTACCGGGGAGCTGTTTTTT; cdr3_aa: CSARLAGATGELFF
j_call: TRBJ1-2; v_call: TRBV19; clone_size: many; d_call: NA; cdr3_nt: TGTGCCAGTAGTATTTCAAGCACCCGTACTGGCTACACCTTC; cdr3_aa: CASSISSTRTGYTF
j_call: TRBJ2-7; v_call: TRBV6-1; clone_size: NA; d_call: TRBD1; cdr3_nt: TGTGCCAGCAGTGCAGGGGGTATACCGTACGAGCAGTACTTC; cdr3_aa: CASSAGGIPYEQYF
j_call: TRBJ2-5; v_call: TRBV15; clone_size: many; d_call: NA; cdr3_nt: TGTGCCACCAGGACACTTCAAGAGACCCAGTACTTC; cdr3_aa: CATRTLQETQYF
j_call: TRBJ2-1; v_call: TRBV12-5; clone_size: NA; d_call: NA; cdr3_nt: TGTGCGAGTGGGCCCCTGACAGGAATCGAGGGGAATGAGCAGTGCTTC; cdr3_aa: CASGPLTGIEGNEQCF
j_call: TRBJ2-7; v_call: TRBV10-3; clone_size: NA; d_call: TRBD2; cdr3_nt: TGTGCCATCAGTGAGTGGCGGGAGCGGCACGAGCAGTACTTC; cdr3_aa: CAISEWRERHEQYF
j_call: TRBJ2-7; v_call: TRBV3-1; clone_size: many; d_call: TRBD2; cdr3_nt: TGTGCCAGCAGCCAAGGGGTCGGGACTAGCGAGTACGAGCAGTACTTC; cdr3_aa: CASSQGVGTSEYEQYF
j_call: TRBJ1-2; v_call: TRBV4-1; clone_size: NA; d_call: NA; cdr3_nt: TGCGCCAGCAGCCAAGACCCCTCATCAGGGGTTCATGGCTACACCTTC; cdr3_aa: CASSQDPSSGVHGYTF
j_call: TRBJ1-2; v_call: TRBV6-1; clone_size: many; d_call: NA; cdr3_nt: TGTGCCAGCAGTGAACGAACGGGGGGACCAGAAACTTACACCTTC; cdr3_aa: CASSERTGGPETYTF
j_call: TRBJ2-5; v_call: TRBV2; clone_size: many; d_call: TRBD1; cdr3_nt: TGTGCCAGCAGTCCCATTCGGACAGGGGATAAAGAAGAGACCCAGTACTTC; cdr3_aa: CASSPIRTGDKEETQYF
j_call: TRBJ2-1; v_call: TRBV29-1; clone_size: many; d_call: TRBD2; cdr3_nt: TGCAGCTCCCCCGGACTAGCGGGATATCGGAGCTCCTACAATGAGCAGTTCTTC; cdr3_aa: CSSPGLAGYRSSYNEQFF
j_call: TRBJ1-1; v_call: TRBV5-6; clone_size: few; d_call: NA; cdr3_nt: TGTGCCAGCAGCAGGCCAGGGTACAACACTGAAGCTTTCTTT; cdr3_aa: CASSRPGYNTEAFF
j_call: TRBJ1-3; v_call: TRBV6-1; clone_size: many; d_call: NA; cdr3_nt: TGTGCCAGCACCGGTTTATCTGGAAACACCATATATTTT; cdr3_aa: CASTGLSGNTIYF
j_call: TRBJ2-7; v_call: TRBV6-2/TRBV6-3; clone_size: few; d_call: TRBD1; cdr3_nt: TGTGCCAGCAGGGCTGGGACAGGGGGAGCCTACGAGCAGTACTTC; cdr3_aa: CASRAGTGGAYEQYF
j_call: TRBJ2-1; v_call: TRBV20-1; clone_size: NA; d_call: NA; cdr3_nt: TGCAGTGCTAGAGTACTTAGGTCGGGTGACGATGAGCAGTTCTTC; cdr3_aa: CSARVLRSGDDEQFF
j_call: TRBJ2-1; v_call: TRBV9; clone_size: few; d_call: NA; cdr3_nt: TGTGCCAGCAGCGTAGATCGGGGTGGCAATGAGCAGTTCTTC; cdr3_aa: CASSVDRGGNEQFF
j_call: TRBJ2-2; v_call: TRBV5-1; clone_size: many; d_call: TRBD1; cdr3_nt: TGCGCCAGCAGCTTGGATTTCAGGGGGCCGAACACCGGGGAGCTGTTTTTT; cdr3_aa: CASSLDFRGPNTGELFF
j_call: TRBJ2-7; v_call: TRBV5-1; clone_size: many; d_call: NA; cdr3_nt: TGCGCCGGCAGCGACAGCGGGCACCCCTACGAGCAGTACTTC; cdr3_aa: CAGSDSGHPYEQYF
j_call: TRBJ1-2; v_call: TRBV7-2; clone_size: NA; d_call: NA; cdr3_nt: TGTGCCAGCAGTTCGGGCCCTAGAATGGGCTACACCTTC; cdr3_aa: CASSSGPRMGYTF
j_call: TRBJ2-1; v_call: TRBV10-3; clone_size: many; d_call: NA; cdr3_nt: TGTGCCATCAGTGAGCTCTCCTACAATGAGCAGTTCTTC; cdr3_aa: CAISELSYNEQFF
j_call: TRBJ2-3; v_call: TRBV7-2; clone_size: many; d_call: NA; cdr3_nt: TGTGCCAGCAGCCGTTGGGATACGCAGTATTTT; cdr3_aa: CASSRWDTQYF
j_call: TRBJ2-1; v_call: TRBV6-5; clone_size: NA; d_call: TRBD2; cdr3_nt: TGTGCCAGCAGTTTTGGACTAGCGGGTGAAGCCCATGAGCAGTTCTTC; cdr3_aa: CASSFGLAGEAHEQFF
j_call: TRBJ2-3; v_call: TRBV7-9; clone_size: few; d_call: NA; cdr3_nt: TGTGCCAGCAGCCAAAGAATTGGAGATACGCAGTATTTT; cdr3_aa: CASSQRIGDTQYF
j_call: TRBJ1-2; v_call: TRBV5-1; clone_size: NA; d_call: TRBD1; cdr3_nt: TGCGCCAGCAGCTTGGAGGGACAGGGGTTGGGCTACACCTTC; cdr3_aa: CASSLEGQGLGYTF
j_call: TRBJ1-4; v_call: TRBV12-3/TRBV12-4; clone_size: NA; d_call: TRBD1; cdr3_nt: TGTGCCAGCAGTCCTGGTGGGACAGGCTTTATAGAAAAACTGTTTTTT; cdr3_aa: CASSPGGTGFIEKLFF
j_call: TRBJ2-7; v_call: TRBV6-1; clone_size: NA; d_call: NA; cdr3_nt: TGTGCCAGCAGTAGGGAGGAAGCCTCCTCCTACGAGCAGTACTTC; cdr3_aa: CASSREEASSYEQYF
j_call: TRBJ1-4; v_call: TRBV15; clone_size: once; d_call: NA; cdr3_nt: TGTGCCACCAGCAGGGACAGCCACAATGAAAAACTGTTTTTT; cdr3_aa: CATSRDSHNEKLFF
j_call: TRBJ2-7; v_call: TRBV5-1; clone_size: NA; d_call: TRBD1; cdr3_nt: TGCGCCAGCAGCCAATACCGACAGGGGAGAACCTACGAGCAGTACTTC; cdr3_aa: CASSQYRQGRTYEQYF
j_call: TRBJ2-6; v_call: TRBV12-3/TRBV12-4; clone_size: many; d_call: NA; cdr3_nt: TGTGCCAGCAGCAGGTTGGCTGGGGCCAACGTCCTGACTTTC; cdr3_aa: CASSRLAGANVLTF
j_call: TRBJ2-5; v_call: TRBV7-2; clone_size: many; d_call: TRBD2; cdr3_nt: TGTGCCAGCAGCTCCCTAGCGGGAGGGGGAGAGACCCAGTACTTC; cdr3_aa: CASSSLAGGGETQYF
j_call: TRBJ1-3; v_call: TRBV10-3; clone_size: many; d_call: NA; cdr3_nt: TGTGCCATCAAATCGGCAGGGACGGAAAACACCATATATTTT; cdr3_aa: CAIKSAGTENTIYF
j_call: TRBJ1-2; v_call: TRBV12-3/TRBV12-4; clone_size: many; d_call: NA; cdr3_nt: TGTGCCAGCAGTTTTCCGGCGCGGGGGGCACGGGGCTACACCTTC; cdr3_aa: CASSFPARGARGYTF
j_call: TRBJ1-2; v_call: TRBV7-2; clone_size: many; d_call: TRBD1; cdr3_nt: TGTGCCAGCAGCTTAGCTGCGACAGGGGGCTATGGCTACACCTTC; cdr3_aa: CASSLAATGGYGYTF
j_call: TRBJ2-2; v_call: TRBV11-2; clone_size: many; d_call: TRBD2; cdr3_nt: TGTGCCAGCAGCTGGGGCTCGGGACTAGCGGAAGACACCGGGGAGCTGTTTTTT; cdr3_aa: CASSWGSGLAEDTGELFF
j_call: TRBJ2-7; v_call: TRBV6-1; clone_size: many; d_call: NA; cdr3_nt: TGTGCCAGCAGTAATGACTACGAGCAGTACTTC; cdr3_aa: CASSNDYEQYF